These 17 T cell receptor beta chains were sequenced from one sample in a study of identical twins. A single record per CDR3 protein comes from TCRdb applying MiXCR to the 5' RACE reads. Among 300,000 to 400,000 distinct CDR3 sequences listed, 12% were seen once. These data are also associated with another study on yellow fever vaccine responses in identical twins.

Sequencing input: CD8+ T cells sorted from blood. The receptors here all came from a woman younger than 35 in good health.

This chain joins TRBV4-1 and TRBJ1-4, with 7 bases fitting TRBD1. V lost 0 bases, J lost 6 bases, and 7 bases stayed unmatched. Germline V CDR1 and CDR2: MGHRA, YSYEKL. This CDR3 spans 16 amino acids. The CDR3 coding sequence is TGCGCCAGCAGCCAAGATTGGAACAGGGGAGATGAAAAACTGTTTTTT. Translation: CASSQDWNRGDEKLFF.

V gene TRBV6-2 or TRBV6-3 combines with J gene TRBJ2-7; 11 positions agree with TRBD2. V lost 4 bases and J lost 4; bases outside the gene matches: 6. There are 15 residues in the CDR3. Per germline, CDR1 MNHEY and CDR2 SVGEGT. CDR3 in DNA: TGTGCCAGCAGTTCCGTAGCGGGGGGGTGGTACGAGCAGTACGTC. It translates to CASSSVAGGWYEQYV.

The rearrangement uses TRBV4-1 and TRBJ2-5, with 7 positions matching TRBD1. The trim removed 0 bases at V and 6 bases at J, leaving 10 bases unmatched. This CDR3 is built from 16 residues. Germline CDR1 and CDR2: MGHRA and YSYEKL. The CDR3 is CASSQETGELVKTQYF. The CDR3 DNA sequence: TGCGCCAGCAGCCAAGAAACAGGGGAGCTAGTTAAGACCCAGTACTTC.

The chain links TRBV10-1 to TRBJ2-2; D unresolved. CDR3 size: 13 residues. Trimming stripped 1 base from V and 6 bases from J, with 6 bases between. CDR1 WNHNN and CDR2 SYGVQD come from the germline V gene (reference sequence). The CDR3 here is CASSEWGSGELFF. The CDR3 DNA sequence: TGCGCCAGCAGTGAGTGGGGATCCGGGGAGCTGTTTTTT.

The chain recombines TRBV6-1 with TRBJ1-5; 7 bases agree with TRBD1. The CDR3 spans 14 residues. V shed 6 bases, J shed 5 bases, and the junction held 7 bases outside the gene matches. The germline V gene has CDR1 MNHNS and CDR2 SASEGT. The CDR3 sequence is CASSRQGSYQPQHF. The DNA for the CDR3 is TGTGCCAGCAGCCGACAGGGCAGCTATCAGCCCCAGCATTTT.

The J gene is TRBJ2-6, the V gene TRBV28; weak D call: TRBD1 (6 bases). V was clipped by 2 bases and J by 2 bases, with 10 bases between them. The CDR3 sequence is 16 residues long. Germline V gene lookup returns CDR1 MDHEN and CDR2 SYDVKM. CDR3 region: CASSLEGVPGANVLTF. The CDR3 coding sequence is TGTGCCAGCAGTTTAGAGGGGGTTCCTGGGGCCAACGTCCTGACTTTC.

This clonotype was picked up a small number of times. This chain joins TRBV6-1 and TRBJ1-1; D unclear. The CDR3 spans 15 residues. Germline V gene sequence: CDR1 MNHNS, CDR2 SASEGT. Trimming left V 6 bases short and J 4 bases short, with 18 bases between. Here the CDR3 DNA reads TGTGCCAGCAGCACAACGGGAGGCCCCGTCACTGAAGCTTTCTTT. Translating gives CASSTTGGPVTEAFF.

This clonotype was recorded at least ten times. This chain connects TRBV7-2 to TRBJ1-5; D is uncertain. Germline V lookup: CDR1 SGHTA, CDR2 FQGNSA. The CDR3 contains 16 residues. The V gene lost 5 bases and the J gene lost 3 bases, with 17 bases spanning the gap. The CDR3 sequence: CASSHGEGQLNQPQHF. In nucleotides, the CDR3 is TGTGCCAGCAGCCACGGAGAAGGGCAACTCAATCAGCCCCAGCATTTT.

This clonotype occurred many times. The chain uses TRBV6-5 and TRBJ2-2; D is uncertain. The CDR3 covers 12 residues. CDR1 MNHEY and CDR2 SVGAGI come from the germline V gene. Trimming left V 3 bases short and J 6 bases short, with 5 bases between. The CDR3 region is CASSYGAGELFF. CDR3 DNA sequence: TGTGCCAGCAGTTATGGGGCCGGGGAGCTGTTTTTT.

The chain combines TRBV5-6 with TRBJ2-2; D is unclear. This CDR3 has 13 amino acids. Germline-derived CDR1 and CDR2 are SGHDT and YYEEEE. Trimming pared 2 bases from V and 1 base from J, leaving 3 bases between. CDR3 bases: TGTGCCAGCAGCTTCTGGAACACCGGGGAGCTGTTTTTT. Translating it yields CASSFWNTGELFF.

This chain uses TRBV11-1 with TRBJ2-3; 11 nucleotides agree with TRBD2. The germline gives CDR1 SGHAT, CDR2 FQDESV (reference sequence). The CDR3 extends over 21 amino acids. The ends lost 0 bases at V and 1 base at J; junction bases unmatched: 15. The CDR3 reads CASSLAPGLAATFRRTDTQYF. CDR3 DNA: TGTGCCAGCAGCTTAGCCCCGGGACTAGCGGCAACCTTTCGCCGCACAGATACGCAGTATTTT.

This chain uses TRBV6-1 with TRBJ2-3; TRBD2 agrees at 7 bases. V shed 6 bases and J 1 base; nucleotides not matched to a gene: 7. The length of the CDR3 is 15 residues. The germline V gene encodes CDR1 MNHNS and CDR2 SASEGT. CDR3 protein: CASSQSGMRTDTQYF. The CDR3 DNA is TGTGCCAGCAGCCAAAGCGGGATGCGCACAGATACGCAGTATTTT.

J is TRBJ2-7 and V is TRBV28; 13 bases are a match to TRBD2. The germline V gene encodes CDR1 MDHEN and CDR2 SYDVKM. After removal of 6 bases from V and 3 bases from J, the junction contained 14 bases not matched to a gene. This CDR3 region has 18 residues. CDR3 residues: CASRLEGLRLAGGYEQYF. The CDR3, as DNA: TGTGCCAGCAGATTGGAGGGACTAAGACTAGCGGGAGGCTACGAGCAGTACTTC.

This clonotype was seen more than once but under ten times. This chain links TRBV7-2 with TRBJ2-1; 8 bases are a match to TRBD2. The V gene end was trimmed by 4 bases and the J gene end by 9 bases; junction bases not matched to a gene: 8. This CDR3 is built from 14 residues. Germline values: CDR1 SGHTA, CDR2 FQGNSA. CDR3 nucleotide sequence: TGTGCCAGCAGCTGGACGGGGGGGATCGGTGAGCAGTTCTTC. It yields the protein CASSWTGGIGEQFF.

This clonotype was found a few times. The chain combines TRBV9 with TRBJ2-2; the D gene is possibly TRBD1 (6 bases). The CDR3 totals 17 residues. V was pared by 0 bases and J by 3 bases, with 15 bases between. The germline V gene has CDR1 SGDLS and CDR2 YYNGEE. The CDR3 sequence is CASSVGRQAPDTGELFF. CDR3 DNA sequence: TGTGCCAGCAGCGTAGGGAGACAGGCTCCCGACACCGGGGAGCTGTTTTTT. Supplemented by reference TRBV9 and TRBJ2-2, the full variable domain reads DSGVTQTPKHLITATGQRVTLRCSPRSGDLSVYWYQQSLDQGLQFLIQYYNGEERAKGNILERFSAQQFPDLHSELNLSSLELGDSALYFCASSVGRQAPDTGELFFGEGSRLTVL.

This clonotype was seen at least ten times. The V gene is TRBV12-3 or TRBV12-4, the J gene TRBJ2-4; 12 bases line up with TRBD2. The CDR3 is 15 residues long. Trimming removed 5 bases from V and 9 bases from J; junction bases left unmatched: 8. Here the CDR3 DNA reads TGTGCCAGCAGTGCCCCCGGGACTAGCGGGCTCATTCAGTACTTC. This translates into CASSAPGTSGLIQYF.

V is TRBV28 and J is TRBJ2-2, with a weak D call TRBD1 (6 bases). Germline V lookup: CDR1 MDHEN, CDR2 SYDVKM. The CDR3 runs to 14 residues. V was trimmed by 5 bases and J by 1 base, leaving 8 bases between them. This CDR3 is CASSQGQNTGELFF. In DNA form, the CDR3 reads TGTGCCAGCAGTCAGGGACAGAACACCGGGGAGCTGTTTTTT.